This T cell receptor beta chain was documented in a study of blood T cell repertoires in COVID-19. The repertoire was sequenced with immunoSEQ multiplex PCR; TCRdb's copy has only in-frame clones and lacks some. Of around 300,000 clones in the sample, around nine tenths are singletons; the top ten hold over 4.5%. CDR3 size: 16 residues. The sequenced sample consisted of PBMCs or T cells enriched from blood (not recorded which). The rearrangement links TRBV21-1 to TRBJ2-3; the DNA was not compared with TRBD2, the D call given in the table. TRBV21-1 is described as a pseudogene. The sequence was obtained from a young man who had recovered from COVID-19. DNA of the CDR3: TGTGCCAGCAGCTCCCGCCGTAGCGGGGGGAGAGATACGCAGTATTTT. It specifies CASSSRRSGGRDTQYF.